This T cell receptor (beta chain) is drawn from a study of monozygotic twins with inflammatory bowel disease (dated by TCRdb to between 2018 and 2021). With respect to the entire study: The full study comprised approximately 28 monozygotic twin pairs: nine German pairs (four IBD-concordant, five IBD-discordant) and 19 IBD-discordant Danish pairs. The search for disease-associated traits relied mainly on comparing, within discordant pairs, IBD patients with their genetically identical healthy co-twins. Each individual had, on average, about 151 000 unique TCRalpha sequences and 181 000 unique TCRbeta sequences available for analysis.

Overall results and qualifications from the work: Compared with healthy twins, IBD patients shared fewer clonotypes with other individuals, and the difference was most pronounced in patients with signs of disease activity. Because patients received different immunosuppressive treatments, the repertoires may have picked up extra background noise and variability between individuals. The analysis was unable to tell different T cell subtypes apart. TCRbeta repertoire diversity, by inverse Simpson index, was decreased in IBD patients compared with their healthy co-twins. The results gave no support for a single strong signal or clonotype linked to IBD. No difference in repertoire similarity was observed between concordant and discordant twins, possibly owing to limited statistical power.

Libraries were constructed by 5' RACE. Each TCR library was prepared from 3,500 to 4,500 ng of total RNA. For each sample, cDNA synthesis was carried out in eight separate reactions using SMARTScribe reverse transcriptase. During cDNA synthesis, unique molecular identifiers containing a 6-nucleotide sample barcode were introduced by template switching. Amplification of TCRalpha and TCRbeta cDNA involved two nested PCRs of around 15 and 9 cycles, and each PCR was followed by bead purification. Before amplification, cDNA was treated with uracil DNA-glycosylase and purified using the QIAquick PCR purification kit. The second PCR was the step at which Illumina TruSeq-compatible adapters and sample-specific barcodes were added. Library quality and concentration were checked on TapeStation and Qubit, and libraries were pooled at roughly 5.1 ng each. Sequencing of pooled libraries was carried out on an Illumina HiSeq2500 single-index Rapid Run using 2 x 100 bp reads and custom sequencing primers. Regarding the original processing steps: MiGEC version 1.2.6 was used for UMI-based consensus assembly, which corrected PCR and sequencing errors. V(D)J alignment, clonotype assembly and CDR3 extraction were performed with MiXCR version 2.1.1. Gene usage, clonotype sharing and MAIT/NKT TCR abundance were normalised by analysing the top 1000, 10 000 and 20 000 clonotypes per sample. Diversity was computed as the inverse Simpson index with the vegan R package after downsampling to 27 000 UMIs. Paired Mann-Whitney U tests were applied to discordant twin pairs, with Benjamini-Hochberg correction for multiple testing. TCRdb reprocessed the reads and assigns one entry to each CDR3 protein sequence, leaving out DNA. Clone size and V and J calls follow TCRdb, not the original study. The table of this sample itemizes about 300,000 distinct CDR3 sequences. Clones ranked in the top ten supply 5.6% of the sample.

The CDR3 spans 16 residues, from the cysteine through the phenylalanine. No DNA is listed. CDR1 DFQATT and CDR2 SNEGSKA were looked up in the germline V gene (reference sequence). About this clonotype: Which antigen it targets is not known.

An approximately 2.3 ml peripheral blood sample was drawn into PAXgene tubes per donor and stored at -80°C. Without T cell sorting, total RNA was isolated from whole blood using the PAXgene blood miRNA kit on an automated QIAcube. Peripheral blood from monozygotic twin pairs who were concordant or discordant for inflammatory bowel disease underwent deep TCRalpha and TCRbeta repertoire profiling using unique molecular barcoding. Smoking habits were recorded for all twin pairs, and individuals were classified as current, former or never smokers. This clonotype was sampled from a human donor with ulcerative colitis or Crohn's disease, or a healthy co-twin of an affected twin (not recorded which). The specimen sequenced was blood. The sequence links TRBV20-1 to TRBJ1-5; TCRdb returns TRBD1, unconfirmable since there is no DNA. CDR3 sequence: CSARARQGLSNQPQHF.